Following are 17 T cell receptor beta chains from one sample sequenced in a study of control samples from healthy donors and cancer patients. Sequencing was performed with immunoSEQ multiplex PCR; in TCRdb, only in-frame clones are kept and a portion is missing. Of some 130,000 clones in the sample, around 90% were seen once. Sequenced sample: blood. Source of these receptors: a man in his forties or fifties in good health.

This clone was counted a single time. This rearrangement joins TRBV5-5 to TRBJ1-2; D unresolved. The germline CDR1 and CDR2 sequences are SGHKS and YYEKEE (reference sequence). The V and J ends lost 0 bases and 8 bases respectively, with 20 bases between them. This CDR3 spans 16 amino acids. The CDR3 DNA reads TGTGCCAGCAGCTTGGAGGTCATCCCGATTTTAGAAGGCTACACCTTC. Translation: CASSLEVIPILEGYTF.

This clone was counted a single time. The V and J genes are TRBV5-1 and TRBJ1-3, with TRBD1 identical over 7 bases. Germline-derived CDR1 and CDR2 are SGHRS and YFSETQ. J gave up 1 base and V 3 bases, and 1 base lay outside the gene matches. The CDR3 is made up of 14 amino acids. The CDR3 coding sequence is TGCGCCAGCAGCTCCAGGGGGTCTGGAAACACCATATATTTT. Its protein is CASSSRGSGNTIYF.

V gene TRBV27 combines with J gene TRBJ2-2; D not resolved. This CDR3 contains 15 residues. From germline, CDR1 is MNHEY and CDR2 SMNVEV (reference sequence). The V end was cut by 3 bases, the J end by 5 bases, with 13 bases between. The CDR3 spells CASSLATRGTGELFF. In DNA form, the CDR3 reads TGTGCCAGCAGTTTGGCGACCCGTGGGACCGGGGAGCTGTTTTTT.

This clone was counted between two and nine times. The chain combines TRBV2 with TRBJ1-1; D gene ambiguous. The CDR3 loop spans 14 amino acids. The germline CDR1 and CDR2 sequences are SNHLY and FYNNEI. V lost 6 bases, J lost 2 bases, and 13 bases lay in between. The CDR3 region has the DNA TGTGCCAGCAGGGACCGGATGGGAAACACTGAAGCTTTCTTT. It yields the protein CASRDRMGNTEAFF.

The V call is TRBV2, the J call TRBJ1-3; D is ambiguous. CDR1 and CDR2 (germline): SNHLY, FYNNEI. The CDR3 has 15 amino acids. Trimming pared 2 bases from V and 4 bases from J, leaving 12 bases between. CDR3 in DNA: TGTGCCAGCAGTGAATACAGACCGCTAGGAAACACCATATATTTT. It codes for CASSEYRPLGNTIYF.

V is TRBV5-1 and J is TRBJ2-3, with D perhaps TRBD1 or TRBD2 (5 bases each). Germline V gives CDR1 SGHRS, CDR2 YFSETQ. The CDR3 totals 15 residues. Trimming took 0 bases from V and 2 from J, leaving 10 bases between them. The DNA for the CDR3 is TGCGCCAGCAGCTTGGGGACGGGGCTCACAGATACGCAGTATTTT. Its translation: CASSLGTGLTDTQYF. Looking up the rest from reference TRBV5-1 and TRBJ2-3 gives the full variable domain: KAGVTQTPRYLIKTRGQQVTLSCSPISGHRSVSWYQQTPGQGLQFLFEYFSETQRNKGNFPGRFSGRQFSNSRSEMNVSTLELGDSALYLCASSLGTGLTDTQYFGPGTRLTVL.

The V gene is TRBV15, the J gene TRBJ2-1, with 16 bases identical to TRBD2. J was trimmed by 4 bases and V by 1 base; bases with no gene match: 7. Looked up from germline, CDR1 is LNHNV and CDR2 is YYDKDF (reference sequence). This CDR3 is built from 19 residues. The chain's CDR3 is CATSRAGTSGGAGYNEQFF. For the CDR3, the DNA is TGTGCCACCAGCAGAGCAGGGACTAGCGGGGGGGCCGGATACAATGAGCAGTTCTTC.

The chain links TRBV27 to TRBJ2-7, with D possibly being TRBD1 (6 bases). This CDR3 has 15 residues. V shed 4 bases and J shed 2 bases, with 15 bases lying between them. The V gene's germline CDR1 is MNHEY and CDR2 SMNVEV (reference sequence). This CDR3 is CASSWGEDRAYEQYF. DNA for the CDR3: TGTGCCAGCAGTTGGGGAGAGGACAGAGCCTACGAGCAGTACTTC.

This chain links TRBV10-2 with TRBJ1-1; D perhaps matches TRBD1 (5 bases). CDR1 and CDR2 from the germline V gene are WSHSY and SAAADI. This CDR3 is 13 amino acids long. V was cut by 7 bases and J by 4 bases, with 13 bases left in between. The CDR3 sequence: CASKAGGSTEAFF. CDR3 nucleotide sequence: TGCGCCAGCAAGGCGGGGGGTAGCACTGAAGCTTTCTTT.

In nucleotides, the CDR3 is TGTGCCAGCTCAGCAGCAGTTACGAACACCGGGGAGCTGTTTTTT. Amino acids: CASSAAVTNTGELFF. The rearrangement joins TRBV18 to TRBJ2-2; no clear D gene. Germline-derived CDR1 and CDR2 are KGHSH and LQKENI. This CDR3 comprises 15 residues. The germline V and J ends were trimmed by 5 bases and 0 bases, with 10 bases remaining between them.

The chain is built from TRBV30 and TRBJ1-4; 8 nucleotides align to TRBD1. V gave up 3 bases and J gave up 7 bases; unmatched junction bases: 7. CDR1 and CDR2 from the germline V gene are GTSNPN and SVGIG (reference sequence). The CDR3 spans 14 residues. The CDR3 here is CAWRPDRGREKLFF. CDR3 sequence (DNA): TGTGCCTGGAGACCTGACAGGGGTCGTGAAAAACTGTTTTTT.

J is TRBJ1-6 and V is TRBV27; D is uncertain. Germline CDR1 and CDR2: MNHEY and SMNVEV (reference sequence). The CDR3 spans 15 residues. V gave up 3 bases and J gave up 0 bases, with 6 bases separating them. The CDR3 protein is CASSFSSSYNSPLHF. CDR3 DNA: TGTGCCAGCAGTTTTTCAAGCTCCTATAATTCACCCCTCCACTTT.

The rearrangement links TRBV6-5 to TRBJ2-3; D is perhaps TRBD1 (6 bases). Germline V gives CDR1 MNHEY, CDR2 SVGAGI. The ends were cut back, 5 bases at V and 0 bases at J, with 12 bases in the middle. The CDR3 has 15 residues. The CDR3 DNA reads TGTGCCAGCAGTCTGACAGGTGGGAGCACAGATACGCAGTATTTT. It specifies CASSLTGGSTDTQYF.

The chain has TRBV9 and TRBJ1-1; a possible D gene is TRBD1 (6 bases). CDR3 length: 14 amino acids. Deletions cut 2 bases from V and 4 bases from J, with 12 bases between. CDR1 and CDR2 (germline): SGDLS, YYNGEE. The DNA of the CDR3 is TGTGCCAGCAGCGTGGGAGGGGGTCTCACTGAAGCTTTCTTT. The encoded protein is CASSVGGGLTEAFF. Full variable domain (outside the CDR3, taken from reference TRBV9 and TRBJ1-1): DSGVTQTPKHLITATGQRVTLRCSPRSGDLSVYWYQQSLDQGLQFLIQYYNGEERAKGNILERFSAQQFPDLHSELNLSSLELGDSALYFCASSVGGGLTEAFFGQGTRLTVV.

This clone was counted only a few times. The DNA of the CDR3 is TGTGCCAGCAGTGAATGGACACGAGCTAACTATGGCTACACCTTC. Encoded protein: CASSEWTRANYGYTF. The rearrangement links TRBV6-1 to TRBJ1-2; D might be TRBD1 (5 bases). This CDR3 is 15 amino acids long. Trimming removed 2 bases at V and 0 bases at J, with 10 bases between. Germline values: CDR1 MNHNS, CDR2 SASEGT.

This clone occurred once. V usage is TRBV30 and J usage is TRBJ1-6; D remains unclear. V was trimmed by 3 bases and J by 4 bases, leaving 10 bases between them. The CDR3 covers 14 residues. Germline V CDR1 and CDR2: GTSNPN, SVGIG (reference sequence). CDR3 protein: CAWRTKGYNSPLHF. DNA of the CDR3: TGTGCCTGGAGGACGAAAGGATATAATTCACCCCTCCACTTT.

J is TRBJ1-4 and V is TRBV6-2 or TRBV6-3; weak D call: TRBD1 (5 bases). V gave up 2 bases and J gave up 8 bases, with 15 bases separating them. This CDR3 is built from 15 residues. Germline CDR1 and CDR2: MNHEY and SVGEGT. The CDR3 region has the DNA TGTGCCAGCAGTTACGGGTCTTCAGGGTTAGAAAAACTGTTTTTT. Translating gives CASSYGSSGLEKLFF.